These 20 T cell receptor beta chains were all obtained from the same sample, sequenced in a study of T-cell reconstitution after alpha-beta-depleted transplantation in children. Researchers prepared the TCRbeta library using unique molecular identifiers, the study reports. One entry per CDR3 protein, called by TCRdb with MiXCR from the PCR reads. The table includes 350,000 to 450,000 distinct CDR3 sequences, roughly 14% detected once. Here the sequenced sample was PBMCs, taken from the stem cell graft. These receptors all stem from a human donor who donated a stem cell graft to a child with Fanconi anemia.

This clonotype was recorded at least ten times. The chain recombines TRBV9 with TRBJ2-1; possibly TRBD1 or TRBD2 for D (5 bases each). Looked up from germline, CDR1 is SGDLS and CDR2 is YYNGEE. CDR3 size: 18 residues. Trimming shortened V by 3 bases and J by 4 bases, and 23 bases separated the two germline ends. The CDR3 spells CASSAKLATGTKYNEQFF. CDR3 sequence (DNA): TGTGCCAGCAGCGCCAAACTGGCGACCGGGACCAAGTACAATGAGCAGTTCTTC.

In this sample, this clonotype turned up a few times. The gene calls are TRBV5-1 and TRBJ2-2; 7 positions match TRBD1. CDR3 length: 17 residues. V was clipped by 0 bases and J by 2 bases; unmatched bases: 7. Germline CDR1 SGHRS, CDR2 YFSETQ. This CDR3 reads CASSLGVGQLNTGELFF. CDR3 nucleotides: TGCGCCAGCAGCTTGGGAGTGGGACAGCTTAACACCGGGGAGCTGTTTTTT.

In the case of this clonotype: This sequence may be a read error, since a much larger clone differs from it by one base. The CDR3 ends on some other residue instead of the conserved phenylalanine or tryptophan, so this is likely a read error. The rearrangement joins TRBV7-2 to TRBJ1-6; D not certain. The CDR3 length is 12 residues. V lost 4 bases to trimming and J lost 13 bases, with 11 bases between them. Germline V gene lookup returns CDR1 SGHTA and CDR2 FQGNSA. Here the CDR3 DNA reads TGTGCCAGCAGCTACGCCTCGAGGCCCCTCCACCTT. This gives the protein CASSYASRPLHL.

This sequence joins TRBV27 and TRBJ2-5, with TRBD2 as a possible D gene (6 bases). Between the trimmed V and J ends, which lost 7 bases and 4 bases, there was a span of 13 bases. Germline V gene sequence: CDR1 MNHEY, CDR2 SMNVEV (reference sequence). The CDR3 loop spans 13 amino acids. CDR3: CASISVGGETQYF. DNA for the CDR3: TGTGCCAGCATTAGTGTCGGGGGAGAGACCCAGTACTTC.

This clonotype is a singleton in its sample. This sequence joins TRBV6-4 and TRBJ1-5; 7 bases fit TRBD1. The CDR3 runs 15 residues. The junction had 12 bases not matched to a gene; V was cut back by 5 bases and J by 8 bases. Germline assignment: CDR1 MRHNA and CDR2 SNTAGT. The CDR3: CASSRTGKGNEPQHF. The DNA of the CDR3 is TGTGCCAGCAGTCGGACAGGCAAAGGGAATGAGCCCCAGCATTTT.

The chain links TRBV25-1 to TRBJ2-7; no clear D gene. V was clipped by 3 bases and J by 3 bases, with 12 bases between them. Germline CDR1 and CDR2: MGHDK and SYGVNS. This CDR3 is built from 14 residues. The chain's CDR3 is CASSDSGPNYEQYF. For the CDR3, the DNA is TGTGCCAGCAGTGACTCCGGACCCAACTACGAGCAGTACTTC.

The chain couples TRBV5-1 to TRBJ2-6, with 9 nucleotides matching TRBD1. Trimming took 1 base from V and 1 from J; bases not matched to a gene: 9. Germline V gene data show CDR1 as SGHRS and CDR2 as YFSETQ. This CDR3 is 19 amino acids long. The CDR3 DNA reads TGCGCCAGCAGCTTGCGTTGGGACAGGGCTCTGTCTGGGGCCAACGTCCTGACTTTC. The encoded protein is CASSLRWDRALSGANVLTF.

This clonotype was counted at least ten times. This chain uses TRBV12-3 or TRBV12-4 with TRBJ1-5, with TRBD1 matching over 7 bases. The CDR3 totals 14 residues. With V trimmed by 2 bases and J by 6 bases, 4 bases remained unmatched. The CDR3 DNA follows: TGTGCCAGCAGTTTAAGGGACAGAACTCAGCCCCAGCATTTT. This encodes CASSLRDRTQPQHF.

The sample holds a few counts of this clonotype. J is TRBJ2-2 and V is TRBV20-1; D gene ambiguous. Per germline, CDR1 DFQATT and CDR2 SNEGSKA (reference sequence). V gave up 1 base and J gave up 4 bases, with 13 bases separating them. The CDR3 loop spans 15 amino acids. The CDR3 nucleotides read TGCAGTGCTAGAGTAGGAACACGCGGCACCGGGGAGCTGTTTTTT. This gives the protein CSARVGTRGTGELFF.

This clonotype was recorded many times. The rearrangement links TRBV7-8 to TRBJ1-1; 8 positions agree with TRBD1. The V and J ends lost 0 bases and 5 bases, in that order; junction bases with no gene match: 5. CDR3 size: 15 residues. Germline V gene sequence: CDR1 SGHVS, CDR2 FQNEAQ. The CDR3 DNA is TGTGCCAGCAGCTTAGCCCAGGGGGCGAGGACTGAAGCTTTCTTT. It codes for CASSLAQGARTEAFF.

The V and J genes are TRBV4-2 and TRBJ1-1; 8 nucleotides agree with TRBD1. Germline V gene lookup returns CDR1 LGHNA and CDR2 YNFKEQ. There are 15 residues in the CDR3. Germline trimming cut 5 bases from V and 1 base from J; bases unmatched to any gene: 6. The CDR3 region has the DNA TGTGCCAGCAGCGGCCGGACAGGGAGGAACACTGAAGCTTTCTTT. It codes for CASSGRTGRNTEAFF.

This clonotype has more than one count but fewer than ten. This chain uses TRBV6-1 with TRBJ1-6; D is perhaps TRBD1 (5 bases). Trimming stripped 3 bases from V and 10 bases from J, with 16 bases between. The CDR3 sequence is 15 residues long. Looked up from germline, CDR1 is MNHNS and CDR2 is SASEGT. CDR3 residues: CASSEIGAARSPLHF. The CDR3 DNA is TGTGCCAGCAGTGAGATCGGGGCCGCGAGATCACCCCTCCACTTT.

This clonotype was observed a handful of times. V and J are TRBV7-9 and TRBJ1-2; a weak D match, TRBD1 (5 bases). Germline V CDR1 and CDR2: SEHNR, FQNEAQ (reference sequence). The CDR3 sequence is 13 residues long. V lost 6 bases and J 5 bases, leaving 13 bases between the germline ends. CDR3 nucleotides: TGTGCCAGCAGGCCGACAGCCCTTTATGGCTACACCTTC. It codes for CASRPTALYGYTF. The full variable domain, completed using reference TRBV7-9 and TRBJ1-2, is DTGVSQNPRHKITKRGQNVTFRCDPISEHNRLYWYRQTLGQGPEFLTYFQNEAQLEKSRLLSDRFSAERPKGSFSTLEIQRTEQGDSAMYLCASRPTALYGYTFGSGTRLTVV.

There are a few counts of this clonotype. The gene calls are TRBV7-8 and TRBJ1-1; D ambiguous. In germline, CDR1 is SGHVS, CDR2 FQNEAQ. Trimming removed 2 bases at V and 1 base at J, with 14 bases between. CDR3 length equals 16 residues. The CDR3 spells CASSLSSRPRNTEAFF. The CDR3 nucleotides are TGTGCCAGCAGCTTAAGCAGTAGACCGCGGAACACTGAAGCTTTCTTT.

This clonotype was counted many times. The V gene is TRBV5-1, the J gene TRBJ1-4; the D gene is possibly TRBD1 (5 bases). V shed 1 base and J shed 12 bases, with 16 bases lying between them. Germline V gene data show CDR1 as SGHRS and CDR2 as YFSETQ. The CDR3 has 14 residues. CDR3 in amino acids: CASSLNTGLGELFF. CDR3 DNA: TGCGCCAGCAGCTTGAACACGGGACTTGGGGAACTGTTTTTT.

This clonotype showed up many times. The rearrangement joins TRBV9 to TRBJ1-4; 8 bases map to TRBD1. The CDR3 is 14 amino acids. Trimming removed 4 bases from V and 4 bases from J; junction bases left unmatched: 3. Germline CDR1 is SGDLS and CDR2 is YYNGEE. CDR3 region: CASSPGQVNEKLFF. The CDR3 nucleotides are TGTGCCAGCAGCCCGGGACAGGTTAATGAAAAACTGTTTTTT. Drawing the rest from reference TRBV9 and TRBJ1-4, the complete variable domain is DSGVTQTPKHLITATGQRVTLRCSPRSGDLSVYWYQQSLDQGLQFLIQYYNGEERAKGNILERFSAQQFPDLHSELNLSSLELGDSALYFCASSPGQVNEKLFFGSGTQLSVL.

The rearrangement links TRBV29-1 to TRBJ2-5, with D possibly called TRBD1 or TRBD2 (6 bases each). This CDR3 has 12 residues. The V end lost 1 base, the J end lost 5 bases, and 8 bases lay between the germline ends. Per the germline V gene, CDR1 is SQVTM and CDR2 is ANQGSEA. The CDR3 sequence: CSVEAGAETQYF. In DNA form, the CDR3 reads TGCAGCGTTGAAGCGGGGGCTGAGACCCAGTACTTC.

The V gene is TRBV7-2, the J gene TRBJ1-2, with 8 bases identical to TRBD1. This CDR3 is built from 15 residues. Germline CDR1 SGHTA, CDR2 FQGNSA. Trimming removed 2 bases from V and 4 bases from J; junction bases left unmatched: 6. CDR3 in DNA: TGTGCCAGCAGCTTAAGCAGGGGGCCTTCCTATGGCTACACCTTC. This gives the protein CASSLSRGPSYGYTF.

This clonotype came up a few times. The genes are TRBV29-1 and TRBJ2-7; 10 bases fit TRBD1. V lost 6 bases and J lost 0; bases outside the gene matches: 11. The CDR3 has 16 residues. Germline CDR1 is SQVTM and CDR2 is ANQGSEA. The CDR3 reads CSVRDRGPSGSYEQYV. CDR3 nucleotide sequence: TGCAGCGTGCGGGACAGGGGACCCTCGGGCTCCTACGAGCAGTACGTC.

The chain links TRBV5-1 to TRBJ2-6; no reliable D call. Trimming stripped 4 bases from V and 5 bases from J, with 7 bases between. Germline V gene sequence: CDR1 SGHRS, CDR2 YFSETQ. The CDR3 runs 13 residues. This CDR3 is CASSPDRANVLTF. The CDR3 DNA reads as TGCGCCAGCAGCCCCGACCGGGCCAACGTCCTGACTTTC.